This TCR beta chain was retrieved from a study of early T cells in non-severe SARS-CoV-2 infection. In the study overall: Unsorted whole-blood RNA was sequenced in bulk, leaving chains unpaired.

This CDR3 is 15 amino acids long. CDR1 is SGHRS and CDR2 is YFSETQ in the germline V gene. Trimming removed 0 bases from V and 4 bases from J; junction bases left unmatched: 5. MiXCR, run by TCRdb on the 5' RACE reads, gives a single entry per CDR3 protein. The data hold approximately 70,000 distinct CDR3 sequences, with around 12% observed a single time. This TCR was sampled from an adult who was a healthcare worker with PCR-confirmed SARS-CoV-2 infection or an uninfected control (not recorded which). Sequenced material: whole blood. The chain uses TRBV5-1 and TRBJ2-5; 8 nucleotides align to TRBD2. As DNA, the CDR3 is TGCGCCAGCAGCTTGGTCCCGGGGGGGCGAGAGACCCAGTACTTC. Translation: CASSLVPGGRETQYF.